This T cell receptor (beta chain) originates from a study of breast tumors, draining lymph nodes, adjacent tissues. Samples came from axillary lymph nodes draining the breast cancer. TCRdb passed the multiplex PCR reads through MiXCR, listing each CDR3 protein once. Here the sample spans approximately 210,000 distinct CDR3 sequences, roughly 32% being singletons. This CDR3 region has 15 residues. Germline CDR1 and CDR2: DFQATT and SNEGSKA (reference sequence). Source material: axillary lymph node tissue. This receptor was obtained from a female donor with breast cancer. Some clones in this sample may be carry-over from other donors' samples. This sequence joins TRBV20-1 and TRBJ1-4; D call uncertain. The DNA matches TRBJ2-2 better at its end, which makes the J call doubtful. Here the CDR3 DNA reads TGCAGTGCTAGTAACAGTGACCACGATGACGGGGAGCTGTTTTTT. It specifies CSASNSDHDDGELFF.